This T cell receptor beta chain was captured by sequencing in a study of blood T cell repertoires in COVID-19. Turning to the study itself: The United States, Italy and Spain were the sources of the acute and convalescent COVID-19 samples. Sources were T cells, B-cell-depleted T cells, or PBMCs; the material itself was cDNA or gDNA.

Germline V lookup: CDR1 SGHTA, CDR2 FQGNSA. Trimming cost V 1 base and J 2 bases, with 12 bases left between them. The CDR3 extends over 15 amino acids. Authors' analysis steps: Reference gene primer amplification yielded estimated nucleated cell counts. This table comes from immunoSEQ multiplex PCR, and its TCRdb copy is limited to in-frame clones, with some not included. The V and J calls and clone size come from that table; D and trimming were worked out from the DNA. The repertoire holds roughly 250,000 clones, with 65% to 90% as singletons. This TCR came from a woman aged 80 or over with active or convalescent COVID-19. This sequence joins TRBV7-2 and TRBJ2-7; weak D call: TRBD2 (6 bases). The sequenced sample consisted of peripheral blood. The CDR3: CASSLVGTPTYEQYF. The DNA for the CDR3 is TGTGCCAGCAGCTTAGTAGGGACTCCGACCTACGAGCAGTACTTC.